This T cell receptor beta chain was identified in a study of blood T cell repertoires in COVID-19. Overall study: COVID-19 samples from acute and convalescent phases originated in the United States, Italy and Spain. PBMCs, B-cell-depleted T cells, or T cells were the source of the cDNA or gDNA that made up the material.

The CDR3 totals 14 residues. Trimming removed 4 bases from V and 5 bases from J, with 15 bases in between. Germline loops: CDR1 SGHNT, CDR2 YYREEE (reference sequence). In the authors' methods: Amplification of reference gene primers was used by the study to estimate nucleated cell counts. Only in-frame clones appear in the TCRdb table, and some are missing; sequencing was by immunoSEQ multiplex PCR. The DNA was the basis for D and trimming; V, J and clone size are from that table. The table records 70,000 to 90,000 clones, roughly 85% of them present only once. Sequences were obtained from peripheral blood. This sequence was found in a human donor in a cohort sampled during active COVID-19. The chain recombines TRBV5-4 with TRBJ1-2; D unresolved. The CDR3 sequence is CASSSGSRHYGYTF. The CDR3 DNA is TGTGCCAGCAGCAGCGGGAGCCGACATTATGGCTACACCTTC.